The clone carrying this TCR beta chain was counted a single time. What it binds is unknown. Produced via immunoSEQ multiplex PCR; TCRdb's table is partial and in-frame only. This table holds around 39,000 clones, roughly nine tenths found once. The entry originates in a study of graft-versus-host responses after intestinal transplantation. Study-wide background: Each of the recipients got a multivisceral, liver-intestinal, or isolated intestinal transplant. Following induction with anti-thymocyte globulin, all recipients were given tacrolimus and steroids for approximately three years.

Study-level findings and limits: Investigators detected GvH clones in recipient marrow, with some emerging earlier in ileum or blood.

This CDR3 is 14 amino acids long. The V gene lost 2 bases and the J gene lost 1 base, with 8 bases spanning the gap. Germline V gene lookup returns CDR1 SGHTA and CDR2 FQGNSA. V and J are TRBV7-2 and TRBJ2-5, with unresolved D. This receptor was obtained from a human patient who received an intestinal transplant, so some T cells may come from the graft donor. Source: PBMCs, taken roughly 270 days after transplant. The CDR3 sequence is CASSLSGPQETQYF. As DNA, the CDR3 is TGTGCCAGCAGCTTATCGGGCCCCCAAGAGACCCAGTACTTC.